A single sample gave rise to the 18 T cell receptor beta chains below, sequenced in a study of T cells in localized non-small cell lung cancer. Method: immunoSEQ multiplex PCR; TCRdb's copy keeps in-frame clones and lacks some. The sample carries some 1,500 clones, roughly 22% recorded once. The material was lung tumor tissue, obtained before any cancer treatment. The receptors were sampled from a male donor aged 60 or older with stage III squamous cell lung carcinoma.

Written as DNA, the CDR3 is TGCAGCGTTGAAGATAGGGTCGGAGGGGCCCAGTACTTC. Its protein is CSVEDRVGGAQYF. This chain joins TRBV29-1 and TRBJ2-5; tentative D call: TRBD2 (6 bases). CDR3 size: 13 residues. Trimming cost V 0 bases and J 9 bases, with 14 bases left between them. Germline-derived CDR1 and CDR2 are SQVTM and ANQGSEA.

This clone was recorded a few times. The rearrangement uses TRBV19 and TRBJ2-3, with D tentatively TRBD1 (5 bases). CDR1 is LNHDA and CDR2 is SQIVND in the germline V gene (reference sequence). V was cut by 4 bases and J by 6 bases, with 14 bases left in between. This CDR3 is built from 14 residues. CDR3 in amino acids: CASSTILPGDTQYF. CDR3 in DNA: TGTGCCAGTAGTACGATATTACCAGGGGATACGCAGTATTTT.

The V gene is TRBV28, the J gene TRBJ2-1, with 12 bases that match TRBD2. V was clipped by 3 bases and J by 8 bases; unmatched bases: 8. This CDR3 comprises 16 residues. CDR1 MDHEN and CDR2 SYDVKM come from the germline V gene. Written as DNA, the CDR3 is TGTGCCAGCAGTTTGTCACTAGCGGGGGGCCAGGATGAGCAGTTCTTC. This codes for CASSLSLAGGQDEQFF. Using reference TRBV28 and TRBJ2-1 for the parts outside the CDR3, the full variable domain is DVKVTQSSRYLVKRTGEKVFLECVQDMDHENMFWYRQDPGLGLRLIYFSYDVKMKEKGDIPEGYSVSREKKERFSLILESASTNQTSMYLCASSLSLAGGQDEQFFGPGTRLTVL.

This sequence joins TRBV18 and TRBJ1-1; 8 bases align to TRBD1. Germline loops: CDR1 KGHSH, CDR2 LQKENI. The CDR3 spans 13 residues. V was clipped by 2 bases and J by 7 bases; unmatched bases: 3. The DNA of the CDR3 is TGTGCCAGCTCACCATCAGGGGGCGGTGAAGCTTTCTTT. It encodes CASSPSGGGEAFF.

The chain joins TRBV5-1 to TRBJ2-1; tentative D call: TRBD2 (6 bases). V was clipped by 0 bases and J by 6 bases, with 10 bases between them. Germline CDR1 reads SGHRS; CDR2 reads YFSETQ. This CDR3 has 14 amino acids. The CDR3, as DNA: TGCGCCAGCAGCTTGGCGGGGGTGAGCAATGAGCAGTTCTTC. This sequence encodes CASSLAGVSNEQFF. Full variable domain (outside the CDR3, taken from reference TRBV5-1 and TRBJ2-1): KAGVTQTPRYLIKTRGQQVTLSCSPISGHRSVSWYQQTPGQGLQFLFEYFSETQRNKGNFPGRFSGRQFSNSRSEMNVSTLELGDSALYLCASSLAGVSNEQFFGPGTRLTVL.

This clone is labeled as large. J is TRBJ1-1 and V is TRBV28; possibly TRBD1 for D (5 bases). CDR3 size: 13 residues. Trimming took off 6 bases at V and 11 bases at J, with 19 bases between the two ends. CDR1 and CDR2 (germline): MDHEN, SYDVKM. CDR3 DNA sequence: TGTGCCAGCAGGAACACCGATTCCGGGACGGCTTTCTTT. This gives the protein CASRNTDSGTAFF.

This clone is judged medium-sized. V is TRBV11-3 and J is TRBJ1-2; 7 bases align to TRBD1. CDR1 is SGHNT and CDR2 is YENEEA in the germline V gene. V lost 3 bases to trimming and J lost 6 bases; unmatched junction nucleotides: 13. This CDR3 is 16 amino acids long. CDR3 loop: CASSLAGPGGLDGYTF. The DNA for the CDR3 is TGTGCCAGCAGCTTGGCCGGTCCAGGGGGGTTGGATGGCTACACCTTC.

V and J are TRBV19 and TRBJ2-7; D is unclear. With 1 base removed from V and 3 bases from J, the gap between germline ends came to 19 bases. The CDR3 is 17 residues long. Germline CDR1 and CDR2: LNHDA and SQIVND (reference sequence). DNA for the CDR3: TGTGCCAGTAGTATAGTAGGACCCACCCTTAATAGCTACGAGCAGTACTTC. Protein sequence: CASSIVGPTLNSYEQYF. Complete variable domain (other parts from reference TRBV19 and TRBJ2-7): DGGITQSPKYLFRKEGQNVTLSCEQNLNHDAMYWYRQDPGQGLRLIYYSQIVNDFQKGDIAEGYSVSREKKESFPLTVTSAQKNPTAFYLCASSIVGPTLNSYEQYFGPGTRLTVT.

The CDR3 protein is CASNPRVLAGGSGETQYF. In nucleotides, the CDR3 is TGTGCCAGCAATCCCCGGGTATTAGCGGGAGGCTCCGGGGAGACCCAGTACTTC. The V gene is TRBV6-8, the J gene TRBJ2-5; 10 nucleotides match TRBD2. With 7 bases clipped from V and 5 bases from J, the junction kept 19 bases outside the gene matches. The CDR3 has 18 amino acids. CDR1 and CDR2 from the germline V gene are MNHGY and SAAAGT.

CDR3 sequence: CASSLVFTGQASGYTF. The CDR3 DNA reads TGTGCCAGCAGTTTAGTATTCACAGGGCAGGCGTCTGGCTACACCTTC. This chain links TRBV28 with TRBJ1-2; D perhaps matches TRBD1 (6 bases). Trimming left V 2 bases short and J 7 bases short, with 20 bases between. Looked up from germline, CDR1 is MDHEN and CDR2 is SYDVKM. The CDR3 totals 16 residues.

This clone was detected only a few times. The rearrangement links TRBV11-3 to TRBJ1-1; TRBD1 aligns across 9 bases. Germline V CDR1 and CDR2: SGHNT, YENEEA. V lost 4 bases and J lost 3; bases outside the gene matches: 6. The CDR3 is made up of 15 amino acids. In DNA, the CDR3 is TGTGCCAGCAGCTGGGGGACAGGGCTGGACACTGAAGCTTTCTTT. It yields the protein CASSWGTGLDTEAFF. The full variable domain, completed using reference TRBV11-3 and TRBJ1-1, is EAGVVQSPRYKIIEKKQPVAFWCNPISGHNTLYWYLQNLGQGPELLIRYENEEAVDDSQLPKDRFSAERLKGVDSTLKIQPAELGDSAVYLCASSWGTGLDTEAFFGQGTRLTVV.

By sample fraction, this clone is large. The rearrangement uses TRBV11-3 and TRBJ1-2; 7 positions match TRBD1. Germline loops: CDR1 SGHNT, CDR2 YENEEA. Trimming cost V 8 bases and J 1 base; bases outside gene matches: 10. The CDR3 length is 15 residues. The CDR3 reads CASRTIGGNNYGYTF. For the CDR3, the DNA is TGTGCCAGCCGAACAATAGGGGGCAATAACTATGGCTACACCTTC.

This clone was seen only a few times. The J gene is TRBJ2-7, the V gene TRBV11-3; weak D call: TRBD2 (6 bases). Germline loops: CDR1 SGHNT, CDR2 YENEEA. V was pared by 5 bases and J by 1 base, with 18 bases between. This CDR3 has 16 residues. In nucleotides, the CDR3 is TGTGCCAGCAGCCCAAGAGGGTGGGGGGTTTCCTACGAGCAGTACTTC. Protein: CASSPRGWGVSYEQYF.

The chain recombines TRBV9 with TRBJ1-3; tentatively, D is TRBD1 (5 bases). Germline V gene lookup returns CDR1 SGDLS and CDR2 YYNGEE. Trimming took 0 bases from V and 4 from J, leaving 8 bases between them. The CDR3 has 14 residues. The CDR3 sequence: CASSVGGAGNTIYF. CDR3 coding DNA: TGTGCCAGCAGCGTAGGAGGGGCCGGAAACACCATATATTTT.

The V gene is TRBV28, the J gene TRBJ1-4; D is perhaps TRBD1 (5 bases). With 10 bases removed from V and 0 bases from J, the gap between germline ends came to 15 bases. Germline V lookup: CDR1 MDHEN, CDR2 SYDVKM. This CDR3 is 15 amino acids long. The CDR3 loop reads CATQRQISTNEKLFF. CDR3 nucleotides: TGTGCCACTCAAAGACAGATTTCAACTAATGAAAAACTGTTTTTT.

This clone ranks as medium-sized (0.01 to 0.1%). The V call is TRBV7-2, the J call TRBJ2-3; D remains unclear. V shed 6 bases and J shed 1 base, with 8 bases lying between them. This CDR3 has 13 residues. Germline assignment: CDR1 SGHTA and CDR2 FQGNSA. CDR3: CASRGLGTDTQYF. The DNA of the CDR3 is TGTGCCAGCAGAGGATTAGGCACAGATACGCAGTATTTT.

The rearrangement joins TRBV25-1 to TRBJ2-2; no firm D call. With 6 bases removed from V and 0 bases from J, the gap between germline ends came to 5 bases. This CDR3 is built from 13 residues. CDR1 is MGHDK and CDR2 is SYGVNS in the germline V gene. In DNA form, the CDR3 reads TGTGCCAGCAGGGAACCGAACACCGGGGAGCTGTTTTTT. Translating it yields CASREPNTGELFF.

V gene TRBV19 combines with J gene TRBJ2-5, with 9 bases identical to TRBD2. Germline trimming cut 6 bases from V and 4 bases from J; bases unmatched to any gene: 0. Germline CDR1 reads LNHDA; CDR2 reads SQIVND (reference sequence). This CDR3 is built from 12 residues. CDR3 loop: CASRLAGETQYF. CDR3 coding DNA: TGTGCCAGTAGACTAGCGGGAGAGACCCAGTACTTC. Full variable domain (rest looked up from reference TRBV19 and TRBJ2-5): DGGITQSPKYLFRKEGQNVTLSCEQNLNHDAMYWYRQDPGQGLRLIYYSQIVNDFQKGDIAEGYSVSREKKESFPLTVTSAQKNPTAFYLCASRLAGETQYFGPGTRLLVL.